This T cell receptor (beta chain) was documented in a study of CD8 T cells in ankylosing spondylitis. CDR1 and CDR2 (germline): MGHRA, YSYEKL. V was cut by 4 bases and J by 5 bases, with 12 bases left in between. This CDR3 region has 14 residues. Only a few counts were recorded for this clonotype. Its antigen is not known. TCRdb re-analysed the 5' RACE reads in MiXCR, keeping a single row per CDR3 protein. Among about 440,000 distinct CDR3 sequences listed, under 20% were seen once. Study-wide results and limits: What appeared characteristic of ankylosing spondylitis blood was a TCR beta motif of eight highly homologous variants. Disease-associated clonotypes exhibited CD8+ identity and were relatively infrequent in peripheral blood. Disease-linked clones reportedly concentrated significantly in matched ankylosing spondylitis synovial fluid.

The sequence was obtained from a male donor with ankylosing spondylitis. The sequenced sample was blood, either unsorted or a sorted T cell fraction (not recorded which). The rearrangement links TRBV4-1 to TRBJ2-1, with D tentatively TRBD2 (6 bases). The CDR3 reads CASSLQGRNNEQFF. CDR3 DNA sequence: TGCGCCAGCAGCCTCCAAGGGAGGAACAATGAGCAGTTCTTC.